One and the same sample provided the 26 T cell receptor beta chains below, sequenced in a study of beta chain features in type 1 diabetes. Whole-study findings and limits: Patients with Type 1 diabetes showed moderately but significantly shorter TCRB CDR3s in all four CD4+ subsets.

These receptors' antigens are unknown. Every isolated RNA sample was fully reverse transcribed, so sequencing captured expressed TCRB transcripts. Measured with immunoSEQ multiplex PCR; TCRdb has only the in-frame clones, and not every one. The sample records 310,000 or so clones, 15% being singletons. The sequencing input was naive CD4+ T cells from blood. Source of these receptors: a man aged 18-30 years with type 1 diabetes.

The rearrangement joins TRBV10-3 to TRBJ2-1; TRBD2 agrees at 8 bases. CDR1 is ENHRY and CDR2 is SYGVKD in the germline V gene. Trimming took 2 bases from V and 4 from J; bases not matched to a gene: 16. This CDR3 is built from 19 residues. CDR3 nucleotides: TGTGCCATCAGTGAGCCACTCAGAGGAAGCGGGAGAAGGTACAATGAGCAGTTCTTC. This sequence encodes CAISEPLRGSGRRYNEQFF.

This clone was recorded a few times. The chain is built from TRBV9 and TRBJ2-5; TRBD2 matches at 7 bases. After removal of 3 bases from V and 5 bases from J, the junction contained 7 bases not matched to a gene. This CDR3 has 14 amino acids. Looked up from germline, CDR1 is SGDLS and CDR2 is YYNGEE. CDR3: CASSAAGVWETQYF. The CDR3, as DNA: TGTGCCAGCAGCGCGGCGGGAGTGTGGGAGACCCAGTACTTC.

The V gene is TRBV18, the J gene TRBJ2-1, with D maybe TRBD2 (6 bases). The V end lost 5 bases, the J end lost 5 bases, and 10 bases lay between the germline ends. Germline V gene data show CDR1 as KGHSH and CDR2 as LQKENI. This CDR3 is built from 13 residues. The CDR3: CASSSGANNEQFF. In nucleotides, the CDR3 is TGTGCCAGCTCATCGGGAGCTAACAATGAGCAGTTCTTC.

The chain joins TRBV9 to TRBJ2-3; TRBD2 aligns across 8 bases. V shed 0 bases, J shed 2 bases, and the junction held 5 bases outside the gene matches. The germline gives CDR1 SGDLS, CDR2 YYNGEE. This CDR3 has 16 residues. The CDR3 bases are TGTGCCAGCAGCGTAGTTGCTAGCGGGTTCACAGATACGCAGTATTTT. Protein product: CASSVVASGFTDTQYF.

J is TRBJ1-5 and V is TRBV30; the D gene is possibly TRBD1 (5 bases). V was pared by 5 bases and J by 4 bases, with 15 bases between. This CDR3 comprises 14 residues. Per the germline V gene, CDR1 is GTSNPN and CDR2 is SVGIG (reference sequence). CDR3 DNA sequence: TGTGCCTGGGCCTTCGGGGGTAGGAATCAGCCCCAGCATTTT. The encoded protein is CAWAFGGRNQPQHF.

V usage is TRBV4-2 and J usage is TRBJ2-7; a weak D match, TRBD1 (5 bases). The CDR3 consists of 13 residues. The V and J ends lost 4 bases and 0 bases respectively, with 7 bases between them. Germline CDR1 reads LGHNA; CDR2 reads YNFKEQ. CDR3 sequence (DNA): TGTGCCAGCAGCCTCGACAGCTCCTACGAGCAGTACTTC. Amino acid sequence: CASSLDSSYEQYF.

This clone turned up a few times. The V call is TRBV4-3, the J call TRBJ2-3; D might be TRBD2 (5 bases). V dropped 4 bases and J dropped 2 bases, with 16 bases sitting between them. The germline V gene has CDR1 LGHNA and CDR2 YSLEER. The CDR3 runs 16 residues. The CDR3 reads CASSRFREINTDTQYF. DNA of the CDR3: TGCGCCAGCAGCCGTTTTAGGGAGATCAACACAGATACGCAGTATTTT.

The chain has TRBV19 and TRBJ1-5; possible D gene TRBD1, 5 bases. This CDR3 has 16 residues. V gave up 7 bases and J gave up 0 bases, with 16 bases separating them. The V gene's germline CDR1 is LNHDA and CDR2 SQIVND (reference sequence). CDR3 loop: CASTKKQGYSNQPQHF. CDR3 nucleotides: TGTGCCAGTACCAAGAAGCAGGGTTATAGCAATCAGCCCCAGCATTTT. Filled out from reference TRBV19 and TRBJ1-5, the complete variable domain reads DGGITQSPKYLFRKEGQNVTLSCEQNLNHDAMYWYRQDPGQGLRLIYYSQIVNDFQKGDIAEGYSVSREKKESFPLTVTSAQKNPTAFYLCASTKKQGYSNQPQHFGDGTRLSIL.

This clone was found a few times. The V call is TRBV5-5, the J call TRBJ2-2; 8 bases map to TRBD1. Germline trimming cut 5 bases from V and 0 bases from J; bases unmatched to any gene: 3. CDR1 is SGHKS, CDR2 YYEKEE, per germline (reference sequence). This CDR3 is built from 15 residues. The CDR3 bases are TGTGCCAGCAGAGGGACAGGCCCGAACACCGGGGAGCTGTTTTTT. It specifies CASRGTGPNTGELFF. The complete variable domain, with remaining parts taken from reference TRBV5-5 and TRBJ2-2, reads DAGVTQSPTHLIKTRGQQVTLRCSPISGHKSVSWYQQVLGQGPQFIFQYYEKEERGRGNFPDRFSARQFPNYSSELNVNALLLGDSALYLCASRGTGPNTGELFFGEGSRLTVL.

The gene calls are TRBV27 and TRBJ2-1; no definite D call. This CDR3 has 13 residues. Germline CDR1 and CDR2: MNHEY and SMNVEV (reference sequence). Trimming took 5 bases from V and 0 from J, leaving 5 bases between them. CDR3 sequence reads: CASSRSSYNEQFF. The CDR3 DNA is TGTGCCAGCAGTCGTAGCTCCTACAATGAGCAGTTCTTC.

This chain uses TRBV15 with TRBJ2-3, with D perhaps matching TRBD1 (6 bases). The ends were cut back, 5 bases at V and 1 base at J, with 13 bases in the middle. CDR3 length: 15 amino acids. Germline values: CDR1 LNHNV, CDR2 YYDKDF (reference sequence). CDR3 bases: TGTGCCACCAGCCAACAGGGACGTGGCACAGATACGCAGTATTTT. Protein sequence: CATSQQGRGTDTQYF.

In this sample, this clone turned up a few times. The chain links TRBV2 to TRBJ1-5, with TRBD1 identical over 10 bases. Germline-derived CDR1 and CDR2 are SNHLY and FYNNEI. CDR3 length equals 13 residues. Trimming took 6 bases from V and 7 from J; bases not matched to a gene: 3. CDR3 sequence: CASRTGGEQPQHF. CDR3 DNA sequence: TGTGCCAGCAGGACAGGGGGCGAACAGCCCCAGCATTTT.

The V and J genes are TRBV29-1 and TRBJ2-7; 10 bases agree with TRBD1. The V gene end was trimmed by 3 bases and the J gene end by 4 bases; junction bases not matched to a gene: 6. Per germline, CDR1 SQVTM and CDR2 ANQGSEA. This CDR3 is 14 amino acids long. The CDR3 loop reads CSVDGTGAGYEQYF. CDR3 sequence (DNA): TGCAGCGTTGACGGGACAGGGGCGGGTTACGAGCAGTACTTC.

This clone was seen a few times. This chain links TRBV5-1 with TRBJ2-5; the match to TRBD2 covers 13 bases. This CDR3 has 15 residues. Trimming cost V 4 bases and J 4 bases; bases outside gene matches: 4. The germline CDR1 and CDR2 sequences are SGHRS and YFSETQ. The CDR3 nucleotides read TGCGCCAGCAGCGCGGGACTAGCGGGACGAGAGACCCAGTACTTC. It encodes CASSAGLAGRETQYF.

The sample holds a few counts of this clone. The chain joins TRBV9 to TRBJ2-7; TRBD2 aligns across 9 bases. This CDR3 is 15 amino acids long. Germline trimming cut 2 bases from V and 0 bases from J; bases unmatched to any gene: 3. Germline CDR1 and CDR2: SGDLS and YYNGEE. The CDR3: CASSVLAGPSYEQYF. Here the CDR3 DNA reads TGTGCCAGCAGCGTCCTAGCGGGACCCTCCTACGAGCAGTACTTC.

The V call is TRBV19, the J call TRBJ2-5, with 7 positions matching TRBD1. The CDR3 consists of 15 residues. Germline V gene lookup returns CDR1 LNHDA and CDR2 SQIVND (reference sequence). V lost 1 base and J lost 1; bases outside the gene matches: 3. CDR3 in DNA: TGTGCCAGTAGTATAGGCCGGGACAGCCAAGAGACCCAGTACTTC. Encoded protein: CASSIGRDSQETQYF.

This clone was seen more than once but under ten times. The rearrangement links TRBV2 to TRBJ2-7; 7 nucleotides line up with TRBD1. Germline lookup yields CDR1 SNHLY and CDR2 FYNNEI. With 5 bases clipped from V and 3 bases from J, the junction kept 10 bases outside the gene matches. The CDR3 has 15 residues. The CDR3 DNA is TGTGCCAGCAGTCGAGGACAGGTGATTTTCTACGAGCAGTACTTC. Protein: CASSRGQVIFYEQYF.

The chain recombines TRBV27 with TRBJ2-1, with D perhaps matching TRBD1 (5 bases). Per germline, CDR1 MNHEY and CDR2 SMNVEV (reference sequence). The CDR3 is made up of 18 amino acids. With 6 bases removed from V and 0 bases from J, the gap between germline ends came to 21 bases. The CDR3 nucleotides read TGTGCCAGCAGCCTAAGGGGCAAGGCGAGACGCTCCTACAATGAGCAGTTCTTC. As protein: CASSLRGKARRSYNEQFF.

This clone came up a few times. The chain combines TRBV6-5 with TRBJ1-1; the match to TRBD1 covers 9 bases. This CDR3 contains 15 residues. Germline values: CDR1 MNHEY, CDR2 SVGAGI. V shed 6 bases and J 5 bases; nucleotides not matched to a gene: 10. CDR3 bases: TGTGCCAGCAGACGTCCGGGACAGGGAAATACTGAAGCTTTCTTT. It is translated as CASRRPGQGNTEAFF.

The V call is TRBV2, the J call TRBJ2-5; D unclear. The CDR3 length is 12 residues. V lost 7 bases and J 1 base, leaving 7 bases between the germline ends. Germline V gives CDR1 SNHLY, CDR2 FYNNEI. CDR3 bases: TGTGCCAGCATGGGCCCCCAAGAGACCCAGTACTTC. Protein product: CASMGPQETQYF.

CDR3 sequence (DNA): TGTGCCTGGAGTAGAGAGGCAAATCAGCCCCAGCATTTT. This sequence encodes CAWSREANQPQHF. The rearrangement joins TRBV30 to TRBJ1-5; the D is unclear. V was pared by 2 bases and J by 4 bases, with 9 bases between. This CDR3 is built from 13 residues. Germline CDR1 reads GTSNPN; CDR2 reads SVGIG (reference sequence). Combining the CDR3 with reference TRBV30 and TRBJ1-5 gives the whole variable domain SQTIHQWPATLVQPVGSPLSLECTVEGTSNPNLYWYRQAAGRGLQLLFYSVGIGQISSEVPQNLSASRPQDRQFILSSKKLLLSDSGFYLCAWSREANQPQHFGDGTRLSIL.

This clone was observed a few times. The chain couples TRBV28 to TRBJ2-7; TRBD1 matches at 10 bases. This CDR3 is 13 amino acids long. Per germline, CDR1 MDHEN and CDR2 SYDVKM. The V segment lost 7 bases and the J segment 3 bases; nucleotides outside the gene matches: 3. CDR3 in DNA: TGTGCCAGCACCGGGACAGGGGACTACGAGCAGTACTTC. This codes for CASTGTGDYEQYF.

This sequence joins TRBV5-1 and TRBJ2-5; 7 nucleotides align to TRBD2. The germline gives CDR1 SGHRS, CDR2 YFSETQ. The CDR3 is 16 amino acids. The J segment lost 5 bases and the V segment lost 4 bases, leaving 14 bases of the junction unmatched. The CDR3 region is CASSGGTNPTRETQYF. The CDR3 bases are TGCGCCAGCAGCGGCGGGACTAACCCAACCAGGGAGACCCAGTACTTC.

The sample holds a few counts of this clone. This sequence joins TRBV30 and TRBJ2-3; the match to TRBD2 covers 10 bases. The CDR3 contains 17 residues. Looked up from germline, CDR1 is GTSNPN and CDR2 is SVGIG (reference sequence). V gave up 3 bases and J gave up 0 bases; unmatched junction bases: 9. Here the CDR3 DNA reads TGTGCCTGGAGACGAAGAGGACTAGCGGATAGCACAGATACGCAGTATTTT. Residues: CAWRRRGLADSTDTQYF.

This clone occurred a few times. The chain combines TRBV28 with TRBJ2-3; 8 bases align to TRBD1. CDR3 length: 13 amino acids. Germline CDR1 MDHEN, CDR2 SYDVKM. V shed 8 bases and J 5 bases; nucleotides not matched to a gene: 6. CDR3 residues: CASSDRVKDTQYF. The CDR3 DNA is TGTGCCAGCTCGGACAGGGTGAAAGATACGCAGTATTTT.

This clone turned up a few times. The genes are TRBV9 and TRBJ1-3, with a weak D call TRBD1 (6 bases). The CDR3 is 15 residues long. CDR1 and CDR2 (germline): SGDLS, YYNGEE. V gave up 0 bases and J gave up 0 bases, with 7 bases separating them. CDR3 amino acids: CASSVVGGSGNTIYF. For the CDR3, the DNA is TGTGCCAGCAGCGTAGTAGGGGGCTCTGGAAACACCATATATTTT.